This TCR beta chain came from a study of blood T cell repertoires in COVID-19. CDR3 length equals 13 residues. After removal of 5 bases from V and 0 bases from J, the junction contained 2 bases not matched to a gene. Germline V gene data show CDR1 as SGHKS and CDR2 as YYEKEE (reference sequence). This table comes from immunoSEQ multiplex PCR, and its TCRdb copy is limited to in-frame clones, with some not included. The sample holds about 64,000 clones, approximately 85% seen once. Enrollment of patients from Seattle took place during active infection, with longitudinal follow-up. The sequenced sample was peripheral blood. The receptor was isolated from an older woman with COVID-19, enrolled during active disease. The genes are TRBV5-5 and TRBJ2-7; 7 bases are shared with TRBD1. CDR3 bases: TGTGCCAGCAGGGGGACAGACTCCTACGAGCAGTACTTC. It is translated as CASRGTDSYEQYF.